These 21 T cell receptor beta chains share one sample of origin, sequenced in a study of T cell responses to AZD1222 COVID-19 vaccine. Using immunoSEQ multiplex PCR, the repertoire was profiled, and TCRdb retains in-frame clones only, with some absent. The sample includes fewer than 150,000 clones, around 86% seen only once; the top ten take around 7.7%. The starting material was peripheral blood, obtained on day 0 of AZD1222 vaccination. The receptor set was obtained from an adult in good health.

The chain carries TRBV7-8 and TRBJ2-7; 9 nucleotides line up with TRBD1. V lost 7 bases, J lost 3 bases, and 7 bases stayed unmatched. Per the germline V gene, CDR1 is SGHVS and CDR2 is FQNEAQ. The CDR3 extends over 14 amino acids. The CDR3, as DNA: TGTGCCAGCAAAGACGGGGACAGGGTCTACGAGCAGTACTTC. Translating gives CASKDGDRVYEQYF.

The chain uses TRBV5-1 and TRBJ2-3; 9 bases are shared with TRBD2. V was pared by 0 bases and J by 6 bases, with 8 bases of the junction left unmatched. Germline loops: CDR1 SGHRS, CDR2 YFSETQ. The CDR3 runs to 16 residues. DNA of the CDR3: TGCGCCAGCAGCTTGGAGGCGGGAGGGCCGGGGGATACGCAGTATTTT. Translated, it gives CASSLEAGGPGDTQYF.

The count of this clone is one. The chain is built from TRBV6-5 and TRBJ2-7, with TRBD2 matching 8 bases. Germline V gene lookup returns CDR1 MNHEY and CDR2 SVGAGI. The CDR3 has 15 amino acids. The junction had 6 bases not matched to a gene; V was cut back by 5 bases and J by 0 bases. The CDR3 DNA reads TGTGCCAGCAGTACTCGGGGGGGGTACTCCTACGAGCAGTACTTC. Translated, it gives CASSTRGGYSYEQYF.

As concerns this clone: The sample contains more than one DNA sequence encoding this CDR3. The chain recombines TRBV7-2 with TRBJ2-5; no reliable D call. Trimming removed 1 base at V and 1 base at J, with 4 bases between. The CDR3 loop spans 13 amino acids. Looked up from germline, CDR1 is SGHTA and CDR2 is FQGNSA. Here the CDR3 DNA reads TGTGCCAGCAGCTTAGGTATCCAAGAGACCCAGTACTTC. Residues: CASSLGIQETQYF.

The chain uses TRBV3-1 (or the pseudogene TRBV3-2) and TRBJ1-4; 8 positions match TRBD1. The J segment lost 8 bases and the V segment lost 6 bases, leaving 14 bases of the junction unmatched. The germline V gene has CDR1 LGHDT and CDR2 YNNKEL (reference sequence). This CDR3 has 16 residues. CDR3 sequence: CASRFLEGQDREKLFF. The DNA of the CDR3 is TGTGCCAGCAGGTTCCTCGAGGGACAGGATCGAGAAAAACTGTTTTTT.

The CDR3 reads CAWSVRGGRELNEQFF. The CDR3 DNA is TGTGCCTGGAGTGTACGGGGGGGGCGGGAGCTGAATGAGCAGTTCTTC. V usage is TRBV30 and J usage is TRBJ2-1, with TRBD2 identical over 8 bases. The V segment lost 0 bases and the J segment 7 bases; nucleotides outside the gene matches: 11. Germline V gene data show CDR1 as GTSNPN and CDR2 as SVGIG (reference sequence). The CDR3 contains 16 residues.

J is TRBJ2-1 and V is TRBV6-5; TRBD2 agrees at 7 bases. V trimming: 6 bases; J trimming: 8 bases; junction bases outside the gene matches: 7. Per germline, CDR1 MNHEY and CDR2 SVGAGI. CDR3 size: 13 residues. The CDR3 DNA sequence: TGTGCCAGCAGCCCCCCGGGAGGCCATGAGCAGTTCTTC. Encoded protein: CASSPPGGHEQFF.

V and J are TRBV28 and TRBJ1-2, with TRBD1 identical over 9 bases. This CDR3 contains 13 residues. Germline lookup yields CDR1 MDHEN and CDR2 SYDVKM. The J segment lost 4 bases and the V segment lost 6 bases, leaving 3 bases of the junction unmatched. This CDR3 is CASRAGQGYGYTF. The CDR3 DNA reads TGTGCCAGCAGGGCGGGACAGGGCTATGGCTACACCTTC.

The chain recombines TRBV28 with TRBJ1-1; D gene uncertain. In germline, CDR1 is MDHEN, CDR2 SYDVKM. The CDR3 totals 11 residues. V lost 7 bases, J lost 4 bases, and 7 bases lay in between. In DNA, the CDR3 is TGTGCCAGCAACTCCGGCACTGAAGCTTTCTTT. Translating it yields CASNSGTEAFF.

V is TRBV9 and J is TRBJ2-1; D not resolved. Germline V gene sequence: CDR1 SGDLS, CDR2 YYNGEE. V was clipped by 2 bases and J by 12 bases, with 12 bases between them. The CDR3 extends over 12 amino acids. CDR3 in DNA: TGTGCCAGCAGCGTTTCCTATGGCGCGCAGTTCTTC. This gives the protein CASSVSYGAQFF.

This clone was found a few times. The V gene is TRBV7-9, the J gene TRBJ2-1; 10 nucleotides align to TRBD2. There are 13 residues in the CDR3. J gave up 10 bases and V 2 bases, and 2 bases lay outside the gene matches. Germline V gene sequence: CDR1 SEHNR, CDR2 FQNEAQ (reference sequence). The DNA for the CDR3 is TGTGCCAGCAGCTTATCACTAGCGGGGGAGCAGTTCTTC. Its protein product is CASSLSLAGEQFF.

The chain combines TRBV2 with TRBJ2-7; TRBD1 aligns across 9 bases. The CDR3 covers 16 residues. After removal of 1 base from V and 0 bases from J, the junction contained 4 bases not matched to a gene. The germline CDR1 and CDR2 sequences are SNHLY and FYNNEI. CDR3 bases: TGTGCCAGCAGTGAAGTCCGGGACAGGGACTCCTACGAGCAGTACTTC. Translating gives CASSEVRDRDSYEQYF.

The J gene is TRBJ2-3, the V gene TRBV25-1; D tentatively fits TRBD1 or TRBD2 (6 bases each). CDR3 length: 16 residues. Germline-derived CDR1 and CDR2 are MGHDK and SYGVNS. The V and J ends lost 4 bases and 0 bases respectively, with 14 bases between them. The CDR3 DNA is TGTGCCAGCAGTGCGTCGGGGGCGAGGAGCACAGATACGCAGTATTTT. It codes for CASSASGARSTDTQYF.

The CDR3, as DNA: TGTGCCAGCAGCCCTAGCGGGGGGGCCGCCGGGGAGCTGTTTTTT. Amino acids: CASSPSGGAAGELFF. The J gene is TRBJ2-2, the V gene TRBV3-1 (or the pseudogene TRBV3-2); 12 bases fit TRBD2. Germline lookup yields CDR1 LGHDT and CDR2 YNNKEL (reference sequence). The CDR3 consists of 15 residues. The J segment lost 6 bases and the V segment lost 4 bases, leaving 3 bases of the junction unmatched.

This clone appeared a single time. The chain couples TRBV2 to TRBJ1-4, with D possibly being TRBD1 (5 bases). This CDR3 spans 15 amino acids. Germline loops: CDR1 SNHLY, CDR2 FYNNEI. V was cut by 5 bases and J by 0 bases, with 10 bases left in between. The DNA of the CDR3 is TGTGCCAGCAGTCGGGACCGTGCAACTAATGAAAAACTGTTTTTT. Residues: CASSRDRATNEKLFF.

The chain couples TRBV7-9 to TRBJ1-2; TRBD1 might be the D (6 bases). Trimming removed 5 bases at V and 3 bases at J, with 16 bases between. Germline V CDR1 and CDR2: SEHNR, FQNEAQ (reference sequence). The CDR3 contains 15 residues. The CDR3 nucleotides are TGTGCCAGCAGCCCGGGGGCGGGGGGCGACTATGGCTACACCTTC. Its protein is CASSPGAGGDYGYTF. Variable domain in full (rest from reference TRBV7-9 and TRBJ1-2): DTGVSQNPRHKITKRGQNVTFRCDPISEHNRLYWYRQTLGQGPEFLTYFQNEAQLEKSRLLSDRFSAERPKGSFSTLEIQRTEQGDSAMYLCASSPGAGGDYGYTFGSGTRLTVV.

The chain is built from TRBV29-1 and TRBJ2-1; D uncertain. Germline CDR1 and CDR2: SQVTM and ANQGSEA. V was cut by 6 bases and J by 4 bases, with 22 bases left in between. The CDR3 contains 16 residues. This chain's CDR3 is CSVRASTSLRYNEQFF. DNA of the CDR3: TGCAGCGTCCGAGCCTCGACAAGCCTTCGGTACAATGAGCAGTTCTTC.

The chain employs TRBV19 and TRBJ2-1; D gene ambiguous. V lost 3 bases and J 8 bases, leaving 20 bases between the germline ends. This CDR3 comprises 16 residues. Germline V gene data show CDR1 as LNHDA and CDR2 as SQIVND (reference sequence). The CDR3 is CASSIGDARHRDEQFF. As DNA, the CDR3 is TGTGCCAGTAGTATTGGAGACGCCAGACATAGGGATGAGCAGTTCTTC.

The chain uses TRBV19 and TRBJ2-3, with TRBD2 as a possible D gene (6 bases). The CDR3 extends over 16 amino acids. The germline CDR1 and CDR2 sequences are LNHDA and SQIVND (reference sequence). Trimming removed 3 bases at V and 1 base at J, with 14 bases between. DNA for the CDR3: TGTGCCAGTAGTATCATGGCGGGGCTGGGCACAGATACGCAGTATTTT. Protein: CASSIMAGLGTDTQYF.

V and J are TRBV29-1 and TRBJ2-1, with 9 bases that match TRBD2. The CDR3 spans 15 residues. Germline V CDR1 and CDR2: SQVTM, ANQGSEA. The ends lost 2 bases at V and 4 bases at J; junction bases unmatched: 6. This CDR3 is CSVEQGSGGYNEQFF. CDR3 in DNA: TGCAGCGTTGAACAAGGTAGCGGGGGTTACAATGAGCAGTTCTTC.

This chain uses TRBV28 with TRBJ2-1; D may be TRBD2 (6 bases). Germline-derived CDR1 and CDR2 are MDHEN and SYDVKM. The V gene lost 6 bases and the J gene lost 0 bases, with 18 bases spanning the gap. The CDR3 is made up of 17 amino acids. The chain's CDR3 is CASSPPMGRSSYNEQFF. CDR3 DNA sequence: TGTGCCAGCAGCCCCCCTATGGGGAGGAGCTCCTACAATGAGCAGTTCTTC.